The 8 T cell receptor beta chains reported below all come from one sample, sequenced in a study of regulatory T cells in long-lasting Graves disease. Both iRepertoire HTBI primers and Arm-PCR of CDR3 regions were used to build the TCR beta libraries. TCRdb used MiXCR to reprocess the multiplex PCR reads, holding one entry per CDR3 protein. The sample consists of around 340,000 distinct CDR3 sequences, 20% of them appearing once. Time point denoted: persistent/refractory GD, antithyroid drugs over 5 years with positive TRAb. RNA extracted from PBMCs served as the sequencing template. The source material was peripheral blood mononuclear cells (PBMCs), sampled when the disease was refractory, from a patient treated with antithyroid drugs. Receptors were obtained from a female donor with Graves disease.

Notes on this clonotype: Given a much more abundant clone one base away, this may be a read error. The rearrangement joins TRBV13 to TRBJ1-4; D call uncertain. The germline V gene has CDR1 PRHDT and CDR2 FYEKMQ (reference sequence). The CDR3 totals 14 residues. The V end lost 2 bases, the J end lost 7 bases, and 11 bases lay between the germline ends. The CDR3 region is CASSLRVQSEKLFF. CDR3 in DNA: TGTGCCAGCAGCTTAAGGGTTCAAAGTGAAAAACTGTTTTTT.

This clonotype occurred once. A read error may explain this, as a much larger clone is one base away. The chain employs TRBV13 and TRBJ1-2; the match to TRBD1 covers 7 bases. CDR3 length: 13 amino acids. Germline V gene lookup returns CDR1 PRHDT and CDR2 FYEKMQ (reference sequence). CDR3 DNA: TGTGCCAGCATTCTTCGACAGGGAGCTGGCTGCACCTTC. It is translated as CASILRQGAGCTF.

CDR3 protein: CASSQAPGQGALGTEAFF. The DNA for the CDR3 is TGTGCCAGCAGCCAAGCTCCGGGACAGGGGGCGCTGGGCACTGAAGCTTTCTTT. This sequence joins TRBV4-2 and TRBJ1-1, with 12 bases matching TRBD1. V trimming: 1 base; J trimming: 4 bases; junction bases outside the gene matches: 10. The CDR3 is 18 amino acids. In germline, CDR1 is LGHNA, CDR2 YNFKEQ.

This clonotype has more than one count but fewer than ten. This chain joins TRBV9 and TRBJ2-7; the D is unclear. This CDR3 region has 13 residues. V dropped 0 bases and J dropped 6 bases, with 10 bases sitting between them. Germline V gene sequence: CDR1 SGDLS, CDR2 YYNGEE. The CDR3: CASSVEPAGEQYF. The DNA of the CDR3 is TGTGCCAGCAGCGTAGAGCCGGCTGGCGAGCAGTACTTC.

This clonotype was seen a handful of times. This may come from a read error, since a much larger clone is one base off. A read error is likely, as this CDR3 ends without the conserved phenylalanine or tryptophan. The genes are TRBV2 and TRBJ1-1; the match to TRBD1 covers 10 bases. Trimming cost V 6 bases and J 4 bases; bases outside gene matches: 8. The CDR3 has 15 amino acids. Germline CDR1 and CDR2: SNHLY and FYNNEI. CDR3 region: CASRRDRGEGTEAFC. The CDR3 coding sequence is TGTGCCAGCAGGAGGGACAGGGGCGAGGGCACTGAAGCTTTCTGT.

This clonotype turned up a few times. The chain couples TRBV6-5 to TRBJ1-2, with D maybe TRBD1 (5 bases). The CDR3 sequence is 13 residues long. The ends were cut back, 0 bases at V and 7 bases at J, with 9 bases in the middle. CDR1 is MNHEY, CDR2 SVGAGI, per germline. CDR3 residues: CASSYSIGAGYTF. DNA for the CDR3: TGTGCCAGCAGTTACTCGATTGGGGCTGGCTACACCTTC.

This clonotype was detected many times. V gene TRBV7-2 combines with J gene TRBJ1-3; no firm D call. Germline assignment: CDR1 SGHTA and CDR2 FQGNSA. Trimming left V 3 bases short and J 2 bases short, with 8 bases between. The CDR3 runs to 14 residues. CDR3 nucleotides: TGTGCCAGCAGCTTCCCCACGGCTGGAAACACCATATATTTT. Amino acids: CASSFPTAGNTIYF.

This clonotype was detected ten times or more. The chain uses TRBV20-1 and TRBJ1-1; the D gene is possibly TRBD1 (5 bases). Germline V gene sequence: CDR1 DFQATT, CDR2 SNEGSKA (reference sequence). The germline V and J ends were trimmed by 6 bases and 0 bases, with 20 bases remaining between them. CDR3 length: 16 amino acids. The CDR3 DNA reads TGCAGTGCCGTACGAGAGATCAGGGTATTGAACACTGAAGCTTTCTTT. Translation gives CSAVREIRVLNTEAFF.